The rows below give T cell receptor beta chains drawn from one sample of a study of OX40 agonist ivuxolimab in advanced cancers. Repertoires were generated with immunoSEQ multiplex PCR, while TCRdb's copy carries only in-frame clones and drops some. The sample lists about 39,000 clones; 75% to 90% were seen once. The starting material was CD4+ or CD8+ T cells sorted from blood, obtained in a trial of the OX40 agonist ivuxolimab. Every receptor here comes from an adult with an advanced solid tumor such as melanoma, head and neck, liver or kidney cancer. Both conserved end residues are part of each CDR3. Each record gives: J gene, D gene, clone size, V gene, CDR3 DNA, CDR3 protein. D genes are given only for firm matches. A clone size is listed for some rows: how often the clone was seen (once, few, many), or a class if it is expanded.

TRBJ2-7 TRBD1 few TRBV6-1 TGTGCCAGCAGAGGGGACAGTACCTACGAGCAGTACTTC CASRGDSTYEQYF
TRBJ1-1 - - TRBV9 TGTGCCAGCAGCGTTCAGGTCTTAGACACTGAAGCTTTCTTT CASSVQVLDTEAFF
TRBJ2-2 - - TRBV4-3 TGCGCCAGCAGCCGATCTTTTTTTGTGGGCCAACCGAACACCGGGGAGCTGTTTTTT CASSRSFFVGQPNTGELFF
TRBJ2-3 - - TRBV5-3 TGTGCCAGAAGCTTGAGGGCGGATACGCAGTATTTT CARSLRADTQYF
TRBJ1-3 - - TRBV14 TGTGCCAGCAGCCACAGGACCCGCTCTGGAAACACCATATATTTT CASSHRTRSGNTIYF
TRBJ1-3 - few TRBV29-1 TGCAGCGTCAGCGGGGGAAACACCATATATTTT CSVSGGNTIYF
TRBJ1-1 TRBD1 few TRBV15 TGTGCCACCAGCAGGAAAAACCAGGGGGCCACTGAAGCTTTCTTT CATSRKNQGATEAFF
TRBJ2-5 TRBD1 - TRBV6-1 TGTGCCAGCAGTGAAGCGGACAGGACGTGGGAGACCCAGTACTTC CASSEADRTWETQYF
TRBJ1-4 - few TRBV2 TGTGCCAGCAAAGGCAGCCCTTTTGAAAAACTGTTTTTT CASKGSPFEKLFF
TRBJ1-2 TRBD1 - TRBV5-4 TGTGCCAGCAGCGCAGCTGGACAGGGCAACTATGGCTACACCTTC CASSAAGQGNYGYTF
TRBJ2-1 TRBD1 - TRBV10-3 TGTGCCATCAAAACCGGGACAGGGGGCGATGAGCAGTTCTTC CAIKTGTGGDEQFF
TRBJ2-2 TRBD1 few TRBV5-4 TGTGCCAGCAGCTGGGGGACAGGGGACACCGGGGAGCTGTTTTTT CASSWGTGDTGELFF
TRBJ1-1 - once TRBV5-1 TGCGCCAGCAGCTCCCTGAAGGGGTTGAACACTGAAGCTTTCTTT CASSSLKGLNTEAFF
TRBJ2-5 TRBD1 - TRBV5-5 TGTGCCAGCAGCTTGGAGGTCAGGGGGCAGGAGACCCAGTACTTC CASSLEVRGQETQYF
TRBJ2-1 - - TRBV27 TGTGCCAGCAAAAGTACTTTTTTAGTACCATACGGTGAGCAGTTCTTC CASKSTFLVPYGEQFF
TRBJ2-1 TRBD2 - TRBV4-2 TGTGCCAGCAGCCAAGAGGAGACCTCCTTGACTAGCGGGACATACAATGAGCAGTTCTTC CASSQEETSLTSGTYNEQFF
TRBJ2-3 - - TRBV10-3 TGTGCCATCAGTGAGAGGGGGGGAAACACAGATACGCAGTATTTT CAISERGGNTDTQYF
TRBJ2-1 - - TRBV16 TGTGCCAGCAGCCAATCCCCGCTAGCAGAAGAGTTCTTC CASSQSPLAEEFF
TRBJ1-1 - - TRBV18 TGTGCCAGCTCACCTGTAAGTACCCAAGGGGATGCTGAAGCTTTCTTT CASSPVSTQGDAEAFF
TRBJ2-7 TRBD1 - TRBV29-1 TGCAGCGTTGCCCGACAGGGGGCAAGGGACGAGCAGTACTTC CSVARQGARDEQYF
TRBJ1-1 TRBD1 - TRBV30 TGTGCCTTGCCTATACAGGGGGTCCACACTGAAGCTTTCTTT CALPIQGVHTEAFF
TRBJ1-2 TRBD1 few TRBV6-1 TGTGCCAGCAGTGTTAAGGACAGGGGACGGGGGGGTGATGGCTACACCTTC CASSVKDRGRGGDGYTF
TRBJ2-1 - - TRBV11-1 TGTGCCAGCAGCCCAAACAGAGACAATGAGCAGTTCTTC CASSPNRDNEQFF
TRBJ2-1 - few TRBV11-2 TGTGCCAGCAGCTTTCGAGGGCTTTACAATGAGCAGTTCTTC CASSFRGLYNEQFF
TRBJ2-1 TRBD2 - TRBV30 TGTGCCTGGGGCCCCACAGGACTAGCGGGGTTCTTC CAWGPTGLAGFF
TRBJ2-5 - - TRBV11-2 TGTGCCAGCAGCCGGTCGGGCGGCTTCTTAGAGACCCAGTACTTC CASSRSGGFLETQYF
TRBJ1-5 - - TRBV29-1 TGCAGCGTGGGAGCCTTCAATCAGCCCCAGCATTTT CSVGAFNQPQHF
TRBJ2-1 TRBD2 - TRBV25-1 TGTGCCAGCAGTGAAAGACTAGCGGGAGATGAGCAGTTCTTC CASSERLAGDEQFF
TRBJ1-1 - - TRBV2 TGTGCCAGCAGTGTGTCACGGATCACGAACACTGAAGCTTTCTTT CASSVSRITNTEAFF
TRBJ2-1 TRBD1 - TRBV19 TGTGCCAGTAGTATTTTCTCGGGACAGGGGAATGAGCAGTTCTTC CASSIFSGQGNEQFF
TRBJ2-2 TRBD1 once TRBV9 TGTGCCAGCAGCCCGCAGGCCGGACAGGGGAGGTTGAGCACCGGGGAGCTGTTTTTT CASSPQAGQGRLSTGELFF
TRBJ1-5 TRBD1 - TRBV6-6 TGTGCCAGCAGTTACTCACAGGGGACCAATCAGCCCCAGCATTTT CASSYSQGTNQPQHF
TRBJ2-7 TRBD2 - TRBV5-1 TGCGCCAGCAGGAGGGCGGGAGAACTCTACGAGCAGTACTTC CASRRAGELYEQYF
TRBJ2-7 TRBD1 - TRBV5-5 TGTGCCAGCAGCGCCGCGGGACAGGGGTACGAGCAGTACTTC CASSAAGQGYEQYF
TRBJ1-2 - - TRBV28 TGTGCCAGCAGTTTACCTGCAAACTATGGCTACACCTTC CASSLPANYGYTF
TRBJ2-1 TRBD2 - TRBV5-4 TGTGCCAGCAGCTTGGATTTGCGGGAGAACAATGAGCAGTTCTTC CASSLDLRENNEQFF
TRBJ1-2 - - TRBV6-6 TGTGCCAGCAGTGATTCAGGCTATGGCTACACCTTC CASSDSGYGYTF
TRBJ2-2 TRBD1 - TRBV2 TGTGCCAGCAGAGCCAGACAGGGTGGCGGGGAGCTGTTTTTT CASRARQGGGELFF
TRBJ2-5 - once TRBV2 TGTGCCAGCAGGGGGGAGGCAGAGACCCAGTACTTC CASRGEAETQYF
TRBJ1-2 - few TRBV9 TGTGCCAGCAGCGTAGCCGACACAGGTCTCTATGGCTACACCTTC CASSVADTGLYGYTF
TRBJ2-3 - - TRBV9 TGTGCCAGCAGCTACTGGACGGGAGCAGATACGCAGTATTTT CASSYWTGADTQYF
TRBJ1-3 - - TRBV7-2 TGTGCCAGCAGCTTAAGGGGCCGAGAGGTGACCATATATTTT CASSLRGREVTIYF
TRBJ1-6 - few TRBV30 TGTGCCTGGAGTTGGCTTCCCCCGGGGGGTTCACCCCTCCACTTT CAWSWLPPGGSPLHF
TRBJ2-1 TRBD2 - TRBV18 TGTGCCAGCTCGCGATCGGTCATCGGGGGGTACAATGAGCAGTTCTTC CASSRSVIGGYNEQFF
TRBJ2-1 TRBD2 - TRBV12-5 TGTGCTAGTGGTTCTTTGACTAGCGGGAGTCGGGATGAGCAGTTCTTC CASGSLTSGSRDEQFF
TRBJ2-1 TRBD2 - TRBV9 TGTGCCAGCAGCTCTAGCGGGAGGGCCCTCTACAATGAGCAGTTCTTC CASSSSGRALYNEQFF
TRBJ2-1 TRBD2 - TRBV7-3 TGTGCCAGCAGCGCGAGACTAGCGGGAGAGACCTACAATGAGCAGTTCTTC CASSARLAGETYNEQFF
TRBJ1-2 - - TRBV11-2 TGTGCCAGCAGCCGACAGGACGAATTGAGGAGCTACACCTTC CASSRQDELRSYTF
TRBJ2-1 TRBD2 - TRBV7-2 TGTGCCAGCAGCTTAGCGGCTAGCGGGGATTACAATGAGCAGTTCTTC CASSLAASGDYNEQFF
TRBJ2-7 TRBD2 few TRBV4-3 TGCGCCAGCAGCCAACAGCTAGCGGGAGGGGGGCAGTACGAGCAGTACTTC CASSQQLAGGGQYEQYF
TRBJ2-1 - - TRBV10-2 TGCGCCAGCAGTCCCGTTTTGCCCCCAAATGAGCAGTTCTTC CASSPVLPPNEQFF
TRBJ1-1 - few TRBV2 TGTGCCAGCAGACGCGGTGGGGACACTGAAGCTTTCTTT CASRRGGDTEAFF
TRBJ2-7 TRBD2 - TRBV7-8 TGTGCCAGCAGCACCCCCCAAGCGGGAGGCGCCTACGAGCAGTACTTC CASSTPQAGGAYEQYF
TRBJ2-7 - - TRBV19 TGTGCCAGTAGTATATCTTCGGGGGGCTTGCAGTACTTC CASSISSGGLQYF